This TCR beta chain was sequenced in a study of OX40 agonist ivuxolimab in advanced cancers. Study context: Given to patients was ivuxolimab, an agonistic anti-OX40 (CD134) antibody.

This clone appeared a single time. The target antigen is unknown. The repertoire was sequenced with immunoSEQ multiplex PCR; TCRdb's copy has only in-frame clones and lacks some. Of about 90,000 clones listed, roughly nine tenths are singletons. Germline trimming cut 3 bases from V and 5 bases from J; bases unmatched to any gene: 17. The CDR3 runs 18 residues. Germline V gene sequence: CDR1 SGDLS, CDR2 YYNGEE. Notes on the study in general: Also showing low normalized T-cell clonal expansion were some of the nonresponders. In the 0.1 to 3.0 mg/kg range, CD4+ and CD8+ blood T cells had expanded clonally by week 6. Among the least clonally expanded were partial responders at 0.1-3.0 mg/kg.

The TCR originated in an adult with an advanced solid tumor such as melanoma, head and neck, liver or kidney cancer. The sequencing here drew on CD4+ or CD8+ T cells sorted from blood, taken in a trial of the OX40 agonist ivuxolimab. The V gene is TRBV9, the J gene TRBJ2-5, with TRBD2 matching 9 bases. In nucleotides, the CDR3 is TGTGCCAGCAGCGCCGACAATGCGGGAGGGCCTATTAGGGAGACCCAGTACTTC. It codes for CASSADNAGGPIRETQYF.